This passage covers 26 T cell receptor beta chains from one sample sequenced in a study of T cell responses to AZD1222 COVID-19 vaccine. The table came from immunoSEQ multiplex PCR; TCRdb's copy has only in-frame clones and leaves some out. The profile shows roughly 190,000 clones, about 92% of them singletons. Sequenced here: peripheral blood, sampled 28 days after the second dose of the MenACWY control vaccine. The source of these receptors is an adult who received the MenACWY meningococcal vaccine as a control.

The genes are TRBV28 and TRBJ2-1, with 8 bases fitting TRBD2. The trim removed 5 bases at V and 0 bases at J, leaving 3 bases unmatched. The germline V gene encodes CDR1 MDHEN and CDR2 SYDVKM. This CDR3 is built from 15 residues. The chain's CDR3 is CASSLTSGSYNEQFF. The CDR3 DNA is TGTGCCAGCAGTCTCACTAGCGGCTCCTACAATGAGCAGTTCTTC. Drawing the rest from reference TRBV28 and TRBJ2-1, the complete variable domain is DVKVTQSSRYLVKRTGEKVFLECVQDMDHENMFWYRQDPGLGLRLIYFSYDVKMKEKGDIPEGYSVSREKKERFSLILESASTNQTSMYLCASSLTSGSYNEQFFGPGTRLTVL.

The genes are TRBV6-5 and TRBJ2-7, with TRBD1 matching over 7 bases. Germline CDR1 is MNHEY and CDR2 is SVGAGI. This CDR3 region has 14 residues. After removal of 2 bases from V and 2 bases from J, the junction contained 3 bases not matched to a gene. CDR3 loop: CASSYGQGAYEQYF. CDR3 sequence (DNA): TGTGCCAGCAGTTACGGGCAGGGGGCCTACGAGCAGTACTTC.

V gene TRBV5-1 combines with J gene TRBJ2-1; 9 positions match TRBD2. Germline V CDR1 and CDR2: SGHRS, YFSETQ. The CDR3 length is 15 residues. The ends lost 3 bases at V and 5 bases at J; junction bases unmatched: 6. CDR3 sequence: CASSSFLAGNNEQFF. In DNA form, the CDR3 reads TGCGCCAGCAGCTCGTTTCTAGCGGGAAACAATGAGCAGTTCTTC.

The chain couples TRBV7-3 to TRBJ2-1; D remains ambiguous. V was cut by 0 bases and J by 4 bases, with 7 bases left in between. Germline V gene data show CDR1 as SGHTA and CDR2 as FQGTGA. The CDR3 covers 14 residues. CDR3 protein: CASSLTAQYNEQFF. The CDR3 region has the DNA TGTGCCAGCAGCTTAACGGCACAGTACAATGAGCAGTTCTTC.

V and J are TRBV7-8 and TRBJ2-2; D not resolved. CDR1 is SGHVS and CDR2 is FQNEAQ in the germline V gene. The CDR3 consists of 15 residues. V lost 6 bases and J lost 3, with 14 bases in between. The chain's CDR3 is CASRMNLPYTGELFF. CDR3 coding DNA: TGTGCCAGCAGGATGAACCTCCCCTACACCGGGGAGCTGTTTTTT.

CDR3: CASSFVAGGSEQFF. CDR3 coding DNA: TGTGCCAGCAGTTTCGTAGCGGGAGGGAGTGAGCAGTTCTTC. The chain is built from TRBV27 and TRBJ2-1, with TRBD2 matching over 11 bases. CDR1 and CDR2 (germline): MNHEY, SMNVEV (reference sequence). The CDR3 sequence is 14 residues long. The junction had 4 bases not matched to a gene; V was cut back by 3 bases and J by 9 bases.

On this clone itself: Other DNA sequences of this sample code for an identical CDR3. The chain couples TRBV9 to TRBJ2-2, with D unclear. CDR1 and CDR2 (germline): SGDLS, YYNGEE. The CDR3 covers 12 residues. The ends were cut back, 0 bases at V and 5 bases at J, with 2 bases in the middle. CDR3 sequence: CASSVVTGELFF. The CDR3 DNA reads TGTGCCAGCAGCGTAGTTACCGGGGAGCTGTTTTTT.

Concerning this clone itself: Other nucleotide sequences from this sample produce the same CDR3. The chain joins TRBV7-2 to TRBJ1-1; TRBD1 aligns across 7 bases. Losses at the gene ends were 1 base for V and 1 base for J; bases not matched to a gene: 0. CDR3 length equals 14 residues. Per the germline V gene, CDR1 is SGHTA and CDR2 is FQGNSA. For the CDR3, the DNA is TGTGCCAGCAGCTTAGAGGGGGCGAACACTGAAGCTTTCTTT. Amino acids: CASSLEGANTEAFF.

Remarks on this clone: A read error may produce the germline difference seen at one junction end. Additional DNA sequences in this sample encode the identical CDR3. This chain links TRBV2 with TRBJ1-1; D remains unclear. Germline V gives CDR1 SNHLY, CDR2 FYNNEI. This CDR3 region has 16 residues. CDR3 region: CASSVPQLGGNTEAFF. Written as DNA, the CDR3 is TGTGCCAGCAGTGTACCCCAATTGGGCGGGAACACTGAAGCCTTCTTT. Full variable domain (missing parts from reference TRBV2 and TRBJ1-1): EPEVTQTPSHQVTQMGQEVILRCVPISNHLYFYWYRQILGQKVEFLVSFYNNEISEKSEIFDDQFSVERPDGSNFTLKIRSTKLEDSAMYFCASSVPQLGGNTEAFFGQGTRLTVV.

J is TRBJ2-3 and V is TRBV24-1, with 8 bases aligning to TRBD2. CDR1 is KGHDR and CDR2 is SFDVKD in the germline V gene. The V and J ends lost 5 bases and 2 bases, in that order; junction bases with no gene match: 17. The CDR3 extends over 19 amino acids. The CDR3 region is CATSGLAGGLGIDTDTQYF. CDR3 sequence (DNA): TGTGCCACCAGTGGGTTGGCGGGAGGCCTCGGGATCGACACAGATACGCAGTATTTT.

The chain employs TRBV24-1 and TRBJ1-5, with D uncertain. Germline V gene lookup returns CDR1 KGHDR and CDR2 SFDVKD. V was pared by 3 bases and J by 0 bases, with 20 bases between. The CDR3 is 19 residues long. The CDR3 is CATSDEQYPYYYSNQPQHF. CDR3 bases: TGTGCCACCAGTGATGAACAGTATCCCTACTATTATAGCAATCAGCCCCAGCATTTT.

The rearrangement joins TRBV19 to TRBJ1-1; TRBD1 is a possible D gene (6 bases). This CDR3 is built from 13 residues. Trimming removed 8 bases from V and 6 bases from J, with 16 bases in between. Germline V gene lookup returns CDR1 LNHDA and CDR2 SQIVND (reference sequence). CDR3 amino acids: CASSEGGRAEAFF. CDR3 bases: TGTGCCAGTTCCGAAGGGGGTCGGGCTGAAGCTTTCTTT.

This chain uses TRBV5-3 with TRBJ1-3; D not certain. TRBV5-3 is assigned to the ORF class and has an uncertain function. Trimming stripped 9 bases from V and 8 bases from J, with 12 bases between. This CDR3 contains 11 residues. CDR3: CATPCRDTIYF. The CDR3 nucleotides read TGTGCCACCCCCTGCCGGGACACCATATATTTT.

The chain links TRBV2 to TRBJ1-5; D uncertain. Germline V gene data show CDR1 as SNHLY and CDR2 as FYNNEI. The V and J ends lost 4 bases and 2 bases respectively, with 12 bases between them. This CDR3 has 15 amino acids. CDR3 in DNA: TGTGCCAGCAGTGCTTCCGGACTGGGCAATCAGCCCCAGCATTTT. Translating it yields CASSASGLGNQPQHF.

This chain links TRBV10-3 with TRBJ2-7; 8 nucleotides agree with TRBD1. The length of the CDR3 is 14 residues. Trimming cost V 4 bases and J 3 bases; bases outside gene matches: 5. CDR1 ENHRY and CDR2 SYGVKD come from the germline V gene. Here the CDR3 reads CAISASGGSYEQYF. The CDR3 DNA reads as TGTGCCATCAGTGCCTCAGGGGGCAGCTACGAGCAGTACTTC.

In this sample, this clone turned up once. This rearrangement joins TRBV20-1 to TRBJ2-7; D is ambiguous. V lost 3 bases and J lost 7, with 19 bases in between. This CDR3 is 14 amino acids long. Germline V gene sequence: CDR1 DFQATT, CDR2 SNEGSKA (reference sequence). The CDR3 DNA reads as TGCAGTGCTAGTGTGAAAAGCAAGCTACTGGAGCAGTACTTC. It is translated as CSASVKSKLLEQYF.

The chain carries TRBV3-1 (or the pseudogene TRBV3-2) and TRBJ2-2; possibly TRBD2 for D (5 bases). CDR1 LGHDT and CDR2 YNNKEL come from the germline V gene (reference sequence). The CDR3 is 15 residues long. The V end was cut by 3 bases, the J end by 4 bases, with 12 bases between. CDR3 sequence (DNA): TGTGCCAGCAGCCATATCACTGGAGGCACCGGGGAGCTGTTTTTT. This translates into CASSHITGGTGELFF.

The chain combines TRBV28 with TRBJ1-3; D is unclear. Looked up from germline, CDR1 is MDHEN and CDR2 is SYDVKM. This CDR3 has 11 residues. The V gene lost 5 bases and the J gene lost 5 bases, with 4 bases spanning the gap. The CDR3 DNA reads TGTGCCAGCAGTCTAAGAAACACCATATATTTT. Its translation: CASSLRNTIYF.

To note about this clone: The junction does not match germline at one end; this may be a read error. This rearrangement joins TRBV5-1 to TRBJ2-1; 9 bases fit TRBD2. CDR3 length equals 16 residues. Germline CDR1 is SGHRS and CDR2 is YFSETQ. Here the CDR3 DNA reads TGCGCCAGCAAGGAGCTGGGCGGGAGGGCCTATAATGAGCAGTTCTTC. Its protein is CASKELGGRAYNEQFF.

This clone was seen more than once but under ten times. The chain recombines TRBV7-8 with TRBJ1-5; TRBD1 aligns across 7 bases. Germline values: CDR1 SGHVS, CDR2 FQNEAQ. CDR3 size: 14 residues. Losses at the gene ends were 1 base for V and 6 bases for J; bases not matched to a gene: 3. This CDR3 reads CASSLGSGGQPQHF. In nucleotides, the CDR3 is TGTGCCAGCAGCTTAGGATCAGGGGGTCAGCCCCAGCATTTT.

This clone has only a few counts. This specimen includes other DNA sequences encoding the same CDR3. This chain joins TRBV3-1 (or the pseudogene TRBV3-2) and TRBJ1-5, with a tentative D call TRBD1 (5 bases). Germline CDR1 is LGHDT and CDR2 is YNNKEL (reference sequence). The CDR3 is 12 residues long. The V gene lost 2 bases and the J gene lost 6 bases, with 5 bases spanning the gap. The CDR3: CASSQRGQPQHF. The CDR3 DNA sequence: TGTGCCAGCAGCCAAAGGGGTCAGCCCCAGCATTTT.

V and J are TRBV20-1 and TRBJ1-2; the D is unclear. Germline lookup yields CDR1 DFQATT and CDR2 SNEGSKA (reference sequence). CDR3 length equals 16 residues. Trimming took off 3 bases at V and 7 bases at J, with 24 bases between the two ends. Here the CDR3 reads CSASVAEGQRAGGYTF. The CDR3 nucleotides read TGCAGTGCTAGTGTGGCAGAGGGCCAACGGGCTGGTGGCTACACCTTC.

V and J are TRBV7-6 and TRBJ2-7, with TRBD2 identical over 12 bases. V was clipped by 5 bases and J by 4 bases; unmatched bases: 9. Looked up from germline, CDR1 is SGHVS and CDR2 is FNYEAQ. The CDR3 consists of 16 residues. DNA of the CDR3: TGTGCCAGCAGCCAAGGGACTAGCGGGTTTAATTACGAGCAGTACTTC. As protein: CASSQGTSGFNYEQYF.

The chain links TRBV11-3 to TRBJ1-1; D uncertain. CDR3 length equals 14 residues. With 4 bases removed from V and 0 bases from J, the gap between germline ends came to 9 bases. Germline-derived CDR1 and CDR2 are SGHNT and YENEEA. This chain's CDR3 is CASSSLRVNTEAFF. The CDR3 DNA reads TGTGCCAGCAGCTCCCTAAGGGTGAACACTGAAGCTTTCTTT.

The chain joins TRBV21-1 to TRBJ1-2. TRBV21-1 is noted as a pseudogene. The CDR3 contains 21 residues. CDR3 coding DNA: TGTGCCAGCAGCATGGGACGGTATGACCCCCCTTTTTGGCCTCCTAACTATGGCTACACCTTC. Translated: CASSMGRYDPPFWPPNYGYTF.

This sequence joins TRBV4-3 and TRBJ1-5, with D possibly TRBD1 on 6 matching bases. In germline, CDR1 is LGHNA, CDR2 YSLEER. This CDR3 has 14 residues. The V gene lost 1 base and the J gene lost 4 bases, with 8 bases spanning the gap. The CDR3 protein is CASSQGQGNQPQHF. CDR3 DNA: TGCGCCAGCAGCCAAGGCCAGGGGAATCAGCCCCAGCATTTT.